The sequence of this TCR beta chain was determined in a study of shared clonotypes between healthy human individuals. Study in general: Each donor's CD8 memory used one plate, CD8 naive two, each CD4 subset three. Study observations and caveats: Naive subsets generally had larger estimated richness than memory subsets. Across a handful of donors, naive CD4 shared 5% to 5.5%, naive CD8 over 3%, memory CD4 roughly 2.4%, memory CD8 over 0.3%.

Each PCR replicate from the sorted subsets contained 150 to 250 ng DNA, which is about 31,000 T cell genomes. The method was immunoSEQ multiplex PCR; TCRdb's version includes in-frame clones alone and lacks a portion of them. The data contain approximately 2.3 million clones, about 92% of them singletons. This clone occurred once. Its specificity is unknown. Deletions cut 6 bases from V and 9 bases from J, with 24 bases between. Germline-derived CDR1 and CDR2 are SGHAT and FQNNGV. This CDR3 is built from 16 residues. What was sequenced was naive CD4+ T cells from PBMCs. Documented subset: CD45RA+ positively selected. The J gene is TRBJ2-1, the V gene TRBV11-2; D tentatively reads TRBD1 or TRBD2 (5 bases each). This TCR came from a man younger than 35 in good health. Some clones in this sample may be carry-over from other donors' samples. CDR3 region: CASRKPFSGTSIEQFF. In DNA, the CDR3 is TGTGCCAGCAGAAAACCCTTCTCGGGGACCAGCATTGAGCAGTTCTTC.